The clone carrying this T cell receptor (beta chain) was seen only a few times. A second 7 to 11 cycle PCR used barcoded and J-beta primers. TCRdb ran MiXCR on the 5' RACE reads and lists one entry per CDR3 protein. This sample carries hundreds of thousands of distinct CDR3 sequences, roughly 53% of them seen once, and the ten largest clones take around 40%. This sample was included in a study of blood T cells in healthy people across ages. V lost 0 bases and J lost 1, with 11 bases in between. CDR1 and CDR2 (germline): SGHNT, YYREEE (reference sequence). The CDR3 runs 15 residues. The source of this sequence is a man aged 80 or over in good health. Sequenced sample: blood. The rearrangement uses TRBV5-4 and TRBJ2-7; D may be TRBD2 (6 bases). CDR3 bases: TGTGCCAGCAGCTTGGCCGGGGGAATATCCTACGAGCAGTACTTC. Its protein is CASSLAGGISYEQYF.